Sequencing of this TCR beta chain was carried out in a study of T cell responses to AZD1222 COVID-19 vaccine. Study-wide points: At baseline, seropositivity was found in only six AZD1222 recipients. Donors were mostly white British, more females; clonal diversity possibly underestimated.

About this clone itself: Its target is not known.

Between the trimmed V and J ends, which lost 4 bases and 1 base, there was a span of 11 bases. In germline, CDR1 is WNHNN, CDR2 SYGVQD (reference sequence). The CDR3 runs to 14 residues. Data came from immunoSEQ multiplex PCR; TCRdb stores just in-frame clones and leaves some out. The repertoire holds about 150,000 clones, with roughly nine tenths as singletons. The J gene is TRBJ2-7, the V gene TRBV10-1; D is possibly TRBD1 (6 bases). The TCR comes from an adult in good health. The sample was peripheral blood, taken on day 0 of AZD1222 vaccination. This chain's CDR3 is CASSGFRGSYEQYF. The CDR3 DNA is TGCGCCAGCAGTGGATTCAGGGGTTCCTACGAGCAGTACTTC.